This is a list of T cell receptor beta chains from one sample in a study of blood T cells in healthy people across ages. From the 5' RACE reads, TCRdb called clonotypes with MiXCR, one entry per CDR3 protein. In the table there are about 570,000 distinct CDR3 sequences, roughly a quarter of which are singletons. The sample was also linked to a second study, of T cells of mothers and their children.

Input material: blood. These receptors were taken from a boy aged 2-9 years in good health. CDR3s include the opening cysteine and the closing phenylalanine or tryptophan. D genes are given only for firm matches. For some rows the clone size is stated as once, few or many, or as a class when expanded; others skip it.

15,TRBV11-2,-,TRBJ2-3,few,TGTGCCAGCAGCCCTGACCCCGGGACCCTACCTACGCAGTATTTT,CASSPDPGTLPTQYF
17,TRBV4-3,TRBD2,TRBJ2-1,few,TGCGCCAGCAGCGAACCTAGCGGGAGTCTTTCCTACAATGAGCAGTTCTTC,CASSEPSGSLSYNEQFF
12,TRBV6-5,-,TRBJ2-1,few,TGTGCCAGCAGTCTGAACTGGGAGGAGCAGTTCTTC,CASSLNWEEQFF
16,TRBV21-1,-,TRBJ2-4,-,TGTGCCAGCAGCAAAGAGGGGGTCACAGCCAAAAACATTCAGTACTTC,CASSKEGVTAKNIQYF
14,TRBV6-5,-,TRBJ1-3,few,TGTGCCAGCAGTTACAGCGGGACTGGAAACACCATATATTTT,CASSYSGTGNTIYF
13,TRBV28,-,TRBJ2-7,once,TGTGCCAGCAGTTGGCTAGCGCGCTACGAGCAGTACTTC,CASSWLARYEQYF
15,TRBV2,-,TRBJ1-2,few,TGTGCCAGCAGTGAGCGGGGACACACTATGGGGGGCTACACCTTC,CASSERGHTMGGYTF
12,TRBV30,-,TRBJ1-2,-,TGTGCCTGGAGCCTAGGGGCTACCGGCTACACCTTC,CAWSLGATGYTF
14,TRBV4-3,-,TRBJ2-1,-,TGCGCCAGCAGCCAAGATTCGGGGGAGTATGAGCAGTTCTTC,CASSQDSGEYEQFF
14,TRBV15,-,TRBJ1-2,-,TGTGCCACCAGCAGAGATGGCGACCTGGGGGGCTACACCTTC,CATSRDGDLGGYTF
15,TRBV7-2,TRBD2,TRBJ2-2,-,TGTGCCAGCAGCACTCAACTAGCGCGAGCCGGGGAGCTGTTTTTT,CASSTQLARAGELFF
19,TRBV9,TRBD2,TRBJ2-4,-,TGTGCCAGCAGCCCGACCGGACTAGCGGGAGCTCTAGCCAAAAACATTCAGTACTTC,CASSPTGLAGALAKNIQYF
16,TRBV5-1,TRBD1,TRBJ2-7,-,TGCGCCAGCAGCGGTACTACAGGGGGCGTTGGGTACGAGCAGTACTTC,CASSGTTGGVGYEQYF
15,TRBV20-1,-,TRBJ2-1,-,TGCAGTGCTAGAGATCAACGGGGGTCCTACAATGAGCAGTTCTTC,CSARDQRGSYNEQFF
14,TRBV20-1,-,TRBJ2-7,-,TGCAGTGCTAGGCATCAGGGGAGCTCCTACGAGCAGTACTTC,CSARHQGSSYEQYF
14,TRBV19,TRBD1,TRBJ2-1,-,TGTGCCGCTTCCGGGACAGGGGGTTTAGGTGAGCAGTTCTTC,CAASGTGGLGEQFF
15,TRBV6-5,TRBD1,TRBJ2-1,-,TGTGCCAGCAGTTACCGGACAGGGGGTCCCAATGAGCAGTTCTTC,CASSYRTGGPNEQFF
15,TRBV3-1,-,TRBJ1-5,-,TGTGACAGCAGCCAAGAGCCGTGGGGAGTTCAGCCCCAGCATTTT,CDSSQEPWGVQPQHF
13,TRBV5-5,-,TRBJ2-5,-,TGTGCCAGCAACTGGAGTGCCCAAGAGACCCAGTACTTC,CASNWSAQETQYF
11,TRBV6-5,-,TRBJ1-3,few,TGTGCCAGCAGACTTGGAAACACCATATATTTT,CASRLGNTIYF
14,TRBV29-1,TRBD1,TRBJ2-3,-,TGCAGCGCAGGGGGCGGCTCGGGGCTTGATACGCAGTATTTT,CSAGGGSGLDTQYF
13,TRBV3-1,-,TRBJ1-5,once,TGTGCCAGCAGCCAAAAGGGGAATCAGCCCCAGCATTTT,CASSQKGNQPQHF
13,TRBV20-1,TRBD2,TRBJ2-5,-,TGCAGTGCCGGACTAGCCCCCCAAGAGACCCAGTACTTC,CSAGLAPQETQYF
13,TRBV20-1,-,TRBJ2-1,few,TGCAGTGCTAGATCGTCCCCAGGGAGTGAGCAGTTCTTC,CSARSSPGSEQFF
14,TRBV9,TRBD1,TRBJ1-4,few,TGTGCCAGCAGCACGACAGGGGGTGTGGAAAAACTGTTTTTT,CASSTTGGVEKLFF
17,TRBV21-1,-,TRBJ1-6,-,TGTGCCAGCAGCAAAGTGAACCAGGGGATTCATAATTCACCCCTCCACTTT,CASSKVNQGIHNSPLHF
16,TRBV7-2,TRBD1,TRBJ1-4,-,TGTGCCAGCAGCTCCAGGGGGCGCACAATGGGTGAAAAACTGTTTTTT,CASSSRGRTMGEKLFF